The 27 T cell receptor beta chains presented below share a single source sample, sequenced in a study of blood T cell repertoires in COVID-19. Sequencing used immunoSEQ multiplex PCR; TCRdb keeps in-frame clones, though not all of them. The data show some 200,000 clones, around nine tenths seen once. Source material: peripheral blood. The receptors were sampled from a man in his fifties or sixties with COVID-19, enrolled during active disease.

The chain couples TRBV4-2 to TRBJ2-5; 7 nucleotides agree with TRBD2. J was trimmed by 1 base and V by 5 bases; bases with no gene match: 4. The V gene's germline CDR1 is LGHNA and CDR2 YNFKEQ. This CDR3 has 14 residues. The CDR3 region is CASSWGGLQETQYF. CDR3 coding DNA: TGTGCCAGCAGCTGGGGGGGTCTCCAAGAGACCCAGTACTTC.

The chain carries TRBV27 and TRBJ1-6; no reliable D call. V lost 5 bases to trimming and J lost 0 bases, with 14 bases between them. This CDR3 has 17 residues. Germline CDR1 reads MNHEY; CDR2 reads SMNVEV (reference sequence). The CDR3 region has the DNA TGTGCCAGCAGTGTAAGGACTTTGAGCTCCTATAATTCACCCCTCCACTTT. It codes for CASSVRTLSSYNSPLHF.

The gene calls are TRBV7-3 and TRBJ2-2; D may be TRBD2 (6 bases). The germline V gene has CDR1 SGHTA and CDR2 FQGTGA. V lost 2 bases and J lost 9, with 16 bases in between. CDR3 size: 15 residues. The CDR3 protein is CASSLVADPLRELFF. The CDR3 nucleotides are TGTGCCAGCAGCTTAGTAGCGGACCCCCTAAGGGAGCTGTTTTTT.

This clone was seen just once. CDR3 sequence: CASSPVGGTGANVLTF. CDR3 nucleotides: TGCGCCAGCAGCCCGGTGGGGGGAACTGGGGCCAACGTCCTGACTTTC. This chain uses TRBV5-1 with TRBJ2-6; D might be TRBD2 (6 bases). The CDR3 length is 16 residues. CDR1 and CDR2 (germline): SGHRS, YFSETQ. The V end was cut by 4 bases, the J end by 2 bases, with 13 bases between.

The chain recombines TRBV7-2 with TRBJ1-1; no clear D. V shed 3 bases and J shed 3 bases, with 14 bases lying between them. The CDR3 is made up of 15 amino acids. Germline CDR1 is SGHTA and CDR2 is FQGNSA. CDR3 nucleotide sequence: TGTGCCAGCAGCTTTAACTGGGCGCAGCACACTGAAGCTTTCTTT. Encoded protein: CASSFNWAQHTEAFF.

About this clone: Other DNA sequences of this sample code for an identical CDR3. This chain uses TRBV18 with TRBJ2-7; D unclear. Germline-derived CDR1 and CDR2 are KGHSH and LQKENI. The CDR3 is 11 residues long. V was trimmed by 3 bases and J by 4 bases, leaving 4 bases between them. The CDR3 DNA reads as TGTGCCAGCTCACCTCAATACGAGCAGTACTTC. Translation: CASSPQYEQYF.

This clone was seen only once. V usage is TRBV9 and J usage is TRBJ2-3; 7 nucleotides line up with TRBD2. Germline CDR1 and CDR2: SGDLS and YYNGEE. This CDR3 is built from 14 residues. V lost 0 bases, J lost 4 bases, and 2 bases stayed unmatched. DNA for the CDR3: TGTGCCAGCAGCGTAGAGACTAGCTCAGATACGCAGTATTTT. It translates to CASSVETSSDTQYF.

The DNA of the CDR3 is TGCGCCAGCAGCTCGGACGGGACTTATAATTCACCCCTCCACTTT. Amino acids: CASSSDGTYNSPLHF. V usage is TRBV5-1 and J usage is TRBJ1-6; TRBD1 might be the D (5 bases). The V gene lost 3 bases and the J gene lost 4 bases, with 11 bases spanning the gap. This CDR3 spans 15 amino acids. Per germline, CDR1 SGHRS and CDR2 YFSETQ.

The chain employs TRBV5-5 and TRBJ2-7; TRBD1 agrees at 8 bases. CDR1 is SGHKS, CDR2 YYEKEE, per germline (reference sequence). V lost 0 bases, J lost 2 bases, and 4 bases stayed unmatched. CDR3 length equals 15 residues. This CDR3 reads CASSLGGTGTYEQYF. Written as DNA, the CDR3 is TGTGCCAGCAGCTTGGGCGGGACAGGTACCTACGAGCAGTACTTC.

The chain links TRBV3-1 (or the pseudogene TRBV3-2) to TRBJ1-2; the D is unclear. The germline V gene encodes CDR1 LGHDT and CDR2 YNNKEL (reference sequence). This CDR3 is built from 13 residues. V gave up 4 bases and J gave up 6 bases, with 12 bases separating them. CDR3 sequence reads: CASSLTPRNGYTF. The CDR3 DNA follows: TGTGCCAGCAGCCTGACACCCCGTAATGGCTACACCTTC.

The genes are TRBV3-1 (or the pseudogene TRBV3-2) and TRBJ1-4, with no clear D. This CDR3 has 13 amino acids. Germline CDR1 LGHDT, CDR2 YNNKEL (reference sequence). Trimming pared 2 bases from V and 8 bases from J, leaving 9 bases between. This CDR3 is CASSQFLGEKLFF. Here the CDR3 DNA reads TGTGCCAGCAGCCAATTCCTAGGCGAAAAACTGTTTTTT.

The CDR3 DNA reads TGTGCCAGCAGCTCGGACAGCTCCTATAATTCACCCCTCCACTTT. This translates into CASSSDSSYNSPLHF. The chain employs TRBV7-9 and TRBJ1-6, with D maybe TRBD1 (6 bases). V was pared by 4 bases and J by 0 bases, with 7 bases between. The CDR3 has 15 residues. Germline lookup yields CDR1 SEHNR and CDR2 FQNEAQ (reference sequence).

This clone is a singleton in its sample. V and J are TRBV6-5 and TRBJ1-1, with a tentative D call TRBD1 (5 bases). The germline gives CDR1 MNHEY, CDR2 SVGAGI. The V end lost 4 bases, the J end lost 0 bases, and 15 bases lay between the germline ends. The CDR3 is 16 amino acids. In nucleotides, the CDR3 is TGTGCCAGCAGTTCCCGCGGAGGGGCGGTGAACACTGAAGCTTTCTTT. Translated: CASSSRGGAVNTEAFF.

The V and J genes are TRBV12-5 and TRBJ1-5; the D is unclear. CDR1 and CDR2 from the germline V gene are LGHNT and FRNRAP. The CDR3 sequence is 13 residues long. Deletions cut 3 bases from V and 4 bases from J, with 7 bases between. CDR3 bases: TGTGCTAGTGGTTTTAGTTTTAATCAGCCCCAGCATTTT. Translation: CASGFSFNQPQHF. Together with reference TRBV12-5 and TRBJ1-5, the CDR3 gives the full variable domain: DARVTQTPRHKVTEMGQEVTMRCQPILGHNTVFWYRQTMMQGLELLAYFRNRAPLDDSGMPKDRFSAEMPDATLATLKIQPSEPRDSAVYFCASGFSFNQPQHFGDGTRLSIL.

J is TRBJ1-1 and V is TRBV3-1 (or the pseudogene TRBV3-2); D gene ambiguous. This CDR3 region has 12 residues. Between the trimmed V and J ends, which lost 1 base and 8 bases, there was a span of 8 bases. From germline, CDR1 is LGHDT and CDR2 YNNKEL (reference sequence). DNA of the CDR3: TGTGCCAGCAGCCAAGGGCTCGGGGAAGCTTTCTTT. Translation gives CASSQGLGEAFF.

The rearrangement joins TRBV18 to TRBJ2-1; TRBD2 aligns across 9 bases. The J segment lost 1 base and the V segment lost 1 base, leaving 8 bases of the junction unmatched. This CDR3 has 18 amino acids. Germline lookup yields CDR1 KGHSH and CDR2 LQKENI. The chain's CDR3 is CASSPRSPSGESYNEQFF. In DNA form, the CDR3 reads TGTGCCAGCTCACCACGTTCCCCTAGCGGGGAATCCTACAATGAGCAGTTCTTC. The full variable domain, rest sourced from reference TRBV18 and TRBJ2-1, is NAGVMQNPRHLVRRRGQEARLRCSPMKGHSHVYWYRQLPEEGLKFMVYLQKENIIDESGMPKERFSAEFPKEGPSILRIQQVVRGDSAAYFCASSPRSPSGESYNEQFFGPGTRLTVL.

The chain couples TRBV11-2 to TRBJ2-2; D gene ambiguous. This CDR3 has 15 amino acids. The germline V gene has CDR1 SGHAT and CDR2 FQNNGV. The V end lost 4 bases, the J end lost 2 bases, and 11 bases lay between the germline ends. CDR3 region: CASSSWAANTGELFF. The DNA of the CDR3 is TGTGCCAGCAGCTCGTGGGCTGCAAACACCGGGGAGCTGTTTTTT.

V and J are TRBV5-1 and TRBJ2-3; D is unresolved. CDR3 length equals 13 residues. Deletions cut 0 bases from V and 2 bases from J, with 4 bases between. Germline CDR1 is SGHRS and CDR2 is YFSETQ. CDR3 sequence (DNA): TGCGCCAGCAGCTTGGACTACACAGATACGCAGTATTTT. Protein sequence: CASSLDYTDTQYF.

This clone has a single count. The chain joins TRBV30 to TRBJ2-7, with a tentative D call TRBD2 (5 bases). The CDR3 is 13 amino acids. Germline V gene lookup returns CDR1 GTSNPN and CDR2 SVGIG (reference sequence). With 5 bases removed from V and 0 bases from J, the gap between germline ends came to 11 bases. The CDR3: CAWWAEGSYEQYF. As DNA, the CDR3 is TGTGCCTGGTGGGCTGAGGGCTCCTACGAGCAGTACTTC.

This sequence joins TRBV10-2 and TRBJ2-1; 13 nucleotides align to TRBD2. CDR1 is WSHSY and CDR2 is SAAADI in the germline V gene. V was pared by 6 bases and J by 7 bases, with 6 bases of the junction left unmatched. This CDR3 is 15 amino acids long. The CDR3 bases are TGCGCCAGCAGCCGGACTAGCGGGAGCGTAAATGAGCAGTTCTTC. It yields the protein CASSRTSGSVNEQFF.

The genes are TRBV9 and TRBJ1-6; D is unresolved. Trimming cost V 2 bases and J 0 bases, with 6 bases left between them. The CDR3 has 15 amino acids. Germline CDR1 reads SGDLS; CDR2 reads YYNGEE. The CDR3 region is CASSVESSYNSPLHF. As DNA, the CDR3 is TGTGCCAGCAGCGTCGAGAGCTCCTATAATTCACCCCTCCACTTT.

This sequence joins TRBV4-2 and TRBJ1-3; 9 nucleotides match TRBD1. V was pared by 3 bases and J by 6 bases, with 3 bases of the junction left unmatched. Germline values: CDR1 LGHNA, CDR2 YNFKEQ. The CDR3 consists of 14 residues. The CDR3 region is CASSQGTGLNTIYF. CDR3 coding DNA: TGTGCCAGCAGCCAGGGGACAGGGTTAAACACCATATATTTT.

The rearrangement joins TRBV7-2 to TRBJ2-2, with 8 positions matching TRBD2. This CDR3 region has 16 residues. Trimming cost V 2 bases and J 2 bases; bases outside gene matches: 4. Germline CDR1 reads SGHTA; CDR2 reads FQGNSA. This CDR3 reads CASSLIAGPNTGELFF. As DNA, the CDR3 is TGTGCCAGCAGCTTAATAGCGGGGCCTAACACCGGGGAGCTGTTTTTT. The complete variable domain, with remaining parts taken from reference TRBV7-2 and TRBJ2-2, reads GAGVSQSPSNKVTEKGKDVELRCDPISGHTALYWYRQSLGQGLEFLIYFQGNSAPDKSGLPSDRFSAERTGGSVSTLTIQRTQQEDSAVYLCASSLIAGPNTGELFFGEGSRLTVL.

The V and J genes are TRBV4-1 and TRBJ2-7; 9 nucleotides match TRBD1. The J segment lost 5 bases and the V segment lost 2 bases, leaving 10 bases of the junction unmatched. The length of the CDR3 is 16 residues. Germline CDR1 is MGHRA and CDR2 is YSYEKL. CDR3 amino acids: CASSQFAGTGIHEQYF. The DNA for the CDR3 is TGCGCCAGCAGCCAATTCGCCGGGACAGGGATCCACGAGCAGTACTTC.

The J gene is TRBJ2-2, the V gene TRBV6-2 or TRBV6-3; 7 bases match TRBD1. After removal of 2 bases from V and 7 bases from J, the junction contained 7 bases not matched to a gene. Germline CDR1 reads MNHEY; CDR2 reads SVGEGT. The CDR3 contains 15 residues. CDR3 DNA sequence: TGTGCCAGCAGTTACACTAGACAGGGAAACGGGGAGCTGTTTTTT. The encoded protein is CASSYTRQGNGELFF.

The gene calls are TRBV3-1 (or the pseudogene TRBV3-2) and TRBJ1-2; D possibly corresponds to TRBD1 (5 bases). Trimming pared 1 base from V and 7 bases from J, leaving 7 bases between. CDR1 and CDR2 (germline): LGHDT, YNNKEL (reference sequence). The CDR3 sequence is 12 residues long. The CDR3 protein is CASSQGQSGYTF. Here the CDR3 DNA reads TGTGCCAGCAGCCAAGGACAGTCTGGCTACACCTTC.

The chain combines TRBV28 with TRBJ2-2; D may be TRBD2 (5 bases). The V gene's germline CDR1 is MDHEN and CDR2 SYDVKM. Trimming stripped 7 bases from V and 5 bases from J, with 20 bases between. This CDR3 region has 16 residues. In DNA, the CDR3 is TGTGCCAGCACCACCTTCACGGGGATGGTTACCGGGGAGCTGTTTTTT. Translated, it gives CASTTFTGMVTGELFF.